This TCR beta chain was sequenced during a study of regulatory T cells in long-lasting Graves disease. Trimming stripped 0 bases from V and 3 bases from J, with 9 bases between. Germline V CDR1 and CDR2: SGHAT, FQNNGV. The CDR3 is 15 amino acids. Findings and limits, study-wide: Sample size was small, which may have lowered accuracy. Persistent patients shared more public clonotypes (under 3,000) than newly diagnosed patients (about 970).

This clonotype appeared many times. Its specificity is unknown. As to time point: newly diagnosed GD, antithyroid drugs for less than 3 months. Isolated PBMC RNA provided the starting material for the TCR library. The TCR beta library used iRepertoire HTBI primers with Arm-PCR amplification of CDR3. Each CDR3 protein is one row after TCRdb ran MiXCR on the multiplex PCR reads. The sample records 560,000 or so distinct CDR3 sequences, about 16% being singletons. The data also belong to a second study, concerning T cells in Graves' hyperthyroidism and ophthalmopathy. As reported in that work: Patients aged 18 to 65 had newly diagnosed hyperthyroidism of under 2 months' duration. Patients with ophthalmopathy were separated from those with stable hyperthyroidism by a 13 V-J model.

The chain carries TRBV11-2 and TRBJ1-5; D remains unclear. The sequencing used peripheral blood mononuclear cells (PBMCs), collected at new diagnosis, from a patient treated with antithyroid drugs. This receptor was taken from a man younger than 30 with Graves disease. The CDR3 DNA follows: TGTGCCAGCAGCTTAGATTCGGGCCTCAATCAGCCCCAGCATTTT. Translated: CASSLDSGLNQPQHF.